These T cell receptor beta chains were read from a single sample in a study of shared clonotypes between healthy human individuals. The assay was immunoSEQ multiplex PCR, and TCRdb's table has in-frame clones only and misses some. The data contain about 480,000 clones, 75% to 85% of them seen just once; the ten biggest clones take up 13%. The material sequenced was PBMCs. These receptors were taken from a woman between 35 and 50 years old in good health. Some clones in this sample may be carry-over from other donors' samples. The CDR3 runs from the conserved cysteine through the conserved F or W. The D gene is left open where the match is weak. Expanded clones are given a class, and other clones once, few, many or no size at all.

j_gene	len	d_gene	v_gene	abundance	CDR3aa	CDR3nt
TRBJ2-5	11	NA	TRBV28	few	CASSRTGTRYF	TGTGCCAGCAGCCGAACCGGGACCCGGTACTTC
TRBJ2-7	15	NA	TRBV28	NA	CASSFSGWDSYEQYF	TGTGCCAGCAGTTTTTCGGGATGGGACTCCTACGAGCAGTACTTC
TRBJ1-2	16	NA	TRBV27	NA	CASTPGTFRGFYGYTF	TGTGCCAGCACCCCTGGGACGTTCAGGGGATTCTATGGCTACACCTTC
TRBJ2-2	17	TRBD2	TRBV13	few	CASSSGTSGSGTGELFF	TGTGCCAGCAGCTCCGGGACTAGCGGGAGTGGAACCGGGGAGCTGTTTTTT
TRBJ2-1	16	TRBD1	TRBV7-9	NA	CASSSPGGQGNNEQFF	TGTGCCAGCAGTTCCCCCGGGGGACAGGGGAACAATGAGCAGTTCTTC
TRBJ1-1	16	NA	TRBV9	NA	CASSTTGKIPNTEAFF	TGTGCCAGCAGCACAACAGGGAAGATCCCGAACACTGAAGCTTTCTTT
TRBJ2-1	17	NA	TRBV15	NA	CATSRETGSFGGNEQFF	TGTGCCACCAGCAGAGAAACAGGGAGTTTTGGGGGGAATGAGCAGTTCTTC
TRBJ2-2	15	TRBD1	TRBV10-3	NA	CAISRQGPDTGELFF	TGTGCCATCAGTAGACAGGGACCCGACACCGGGGAGCTGTTTTTT
TRBJ2-1	15	TRBD1	TRBV6-1	NA	CASSSTGGRSNEQFF	TGTGCCAGCAGTAGTACAGGGGGCCGCTCCAATGAGCAGTTCTTC
TRBJ2-7	13	NA	TRBV2	NA	CASSGERVDEQYF	TGTGCCAGCAGTGGGGAAAGGGTCGACGAGCAGTACTTC
TRBJ2-2	15	NA	TRBV5-1	NA	CASRQPGTNTGELFF	TGCGCCAGCAGACAACCCGGGACCAACACCGGGGAGCTGTTTTTT
TRBJ1-2	15	TRBD1	TRBV7-2	NA	CASSLAGTGNYGYTF	TGTGCCAGCAGCTTAGCCGGGACAGGGAACTATGGCTACACCTTC
TRBJ2-1	16	NA	TRBV13	NA	CASSSDYRGQFSEQFF	TGTGCCAGCAGCTCAGACTACCGGGGGCAGTTTAGTGAGCAGTTCTTC
TRBJ1-1	15	NA	TRBV11-2	NA	CASSLDRGVNTEAFF	TGTGCCAGCAGCTTAGATCGGGGGGTGAACACTGAAGCTTTCTTT
TRBJ2-3	17	TRBD1	TRBV5-1	once	CASSRARQGEGTDTQYF	TGCGCCAGCAGCCGAGCCCGACAGGGTGAGGGCACAGATACGCAGTATTTT
TRBJ2-1	14	NA	TRBV6-5	NA	CASRATGSYNEQFF	TGTGCCAGCAGAGCGACAGGCTCCTACAATGAGCAGTTCTTC
TRBJ1-1	12	NA	TRBV18	few	CASSPRRGEAFF	TGTGCCAGCTCACCACGGAGAGGTGAAGCTTTCTTT
TRBJ2-1	16	NA	TRBV7-6	NA	CASSLVGPPTPNEQFF	TGTGCCAGCAGCTTAGTTGGTCCCCCCACGCCCAATGAGCAGTTCTTC
TRBJ1-6	13	NA	TRBV18	NA	CASSPPSSPNLHF	TGTGCCAGCTCACCACCGTCCTCACCGAACCTCCACTTT
TRBJ2-1	16	NA	TRBV11-2	NA	CASSPQTGRVTNEQFF	TGTGCCAGCAGCCCCCAGACAGGCCGCGTAACCAATGAGCAGTTCTTC
TRBJ2-6	20	TRBD1	TRBV4-3	NA	CASSQAPGQGGISGANVLTF	TGCGCCAGCAGCCAAGCCCCCGGACAGGGGGGAATCTCCGGGGCCAACGTCCTGACTTTC
TRBJ1-1	13	NA	TRBV28	NA	CASSLQQETEAFF	TGTGCCAGCAGTTTGCAACAGGAGACTGAAGCTTTCTTT
TRBJ2-3	15	TRBD2	TRBV5-1	NA	CASNSGAGGSGTQYF	TGCGCCAGCAACTCAGGGGCGGGAGGATCCGGTACGCAGTATTTT
TRBJ1-1	10	NA	TRBV28	NA	CASQGTEAFF	TGTGCCAGTCAGGGGACTGAAGCTTTCTTT
TRBJ1-3	12	NA	TRBV6-6	NA	CASSSDGNTIYF	TGTGCCAGCAGTTCGGATGGAAACACCATATATTTT
TRBJ1-5	18	TRBD1	TRBV2	NA	CASSEGGTGVADLQPQHF	TGTGCCAGCAGTGAGGGGGGGACAGGGGTAGCTGACTTACAGCCCCAGCATTTT
TRBJ2-5	15	TRBD2	TRBV5-1	NA	CASSLVASGSETQYF	TGCGCCAGCAGCTTGGTGGCTAGCGGGAGCGAGACCCAGTACTTC
TRBJ2-6	16	NA	TRBV11-3	NA	CASSFRRNSGANVLTF	TGTGCCAGCAGCTTCCGACGGAACTCTGGGGCCAACGTCCTGACTTTC
TRBJ2-7	18	TRBD2	TRBV5-8	NA	CASSMLTLAGGNLRGQYF	TGTGCCAGCAGTATGCTGACTTTAGCGGGAGGGAATCTACGAGGGCAGTACTTC
TRBJ2-5	14	NA	TRBV2	NA	CASRGGAGVKTQYF	TGTGCCAGCAGAGGGGGGGCGGGAGTCAAGACCCAGTACTTC
TRBJ2-7	11	NA	TRBV6-1	few	CASGGGNEQYF	TGTGCCAGCGGTGGGGGGAACGAGCAGTACTTC
TRBJ2-3	14	NA	TRBV7-7	NA	CASTPGVGTDTQYF	TGTGCTAGCACCCCCGGGGTCGGCACAGATACGCAGTATTTT
TRBJ1-5	14	NA	TRBV2	NA	CASSGRAGSQPQHF	TGTGCCAGCAGTGGGCGGGCAGGGAGTCAGCCCCAGCATTTT
TRBJ2-7	14	NA	TRBV9	NA	CASSIRDDDYEQYF	TGTGCCAGCAGCATCCGGGACGATGACTACGAGCAGTACTTC
TRBJ2-3	14	TRBD2	TRBV6-4	NA	CASSPAGESDTQYF	TGTGCCAGCAGCCCAGCGGGAGAGTCGGATACGCAGTATTTT
TRBJ2-2	15	NA	TRBV5-6	NA	CASSLAGPSTGELFF	TGTGCCAGCAGCTTGGCGGGGCCTTCCACCGGGGAGCTGTTTTTT
TRBJ1-6	15	TRBD1	TRBV2	NA	CASSGARQGNSPLHF	TGTGCCAGCAGTGGTGCGAGACAGGGGAATTCACCCCTCCACTTT
TRBJ2-6	18	NA	TRBV27	NA	CASSRDTARVAGANVLTF	TGTGCCAGCAGCCGCGACACGGCCCGGGTGGCTGGGGCCAACGTCCTGACTTTC
TRBJ2-7	15	NA	TRBV6-5	NA	CASSYWSGGPYEQYF	TGTGCCAGCAGTTATTGGTCCGGAGGTCCCTACGAGCAGTACTTC
TRBJ2-3	15	TRBD2	TRBV18	NA	CASSPDSGRIDTQYF	TGTGCCAGCTCACCTGATAGCGGGAGGATAGATACGCAGTATTTT